This paragraph covers one T cell receptor beta chain sequence. The specificity of this receptor is unknown. No much larger clone exists at a distance of one base, and base qualities are not known. The library was prepared using the immunoSEQ multiplex PCR assay. T-cell receptor beta chain repertoire sequencing was performed alongside a 770-gene immune expression panel. The source is immuneACCESS, and TCRdb retained only in-frame sequences with V and J called. Part of the clones is not carried over; for the studies checked, unresolved V genes explain less than half of this, and the remainder is unexplained. The sample data list 4,000 to 4,500 clones, and roughly 90% of these were observed just once. The ten largest account for 2.5% to 3.5% of the sample. These data originate in a study of brain metastases from non-small cell lung cancer (dated by TCRdb to about 2019). With regard to the full study: The study profiled the immune microenvironment of paired resected primary tumors and brain metastases taken from patients with non-small-cell lung cancer. The paper as a whole reports these results and caveats: Lower T-cell infiltration was exhibited by brain metastases compared with primary tumors (P < 0.001). Paired brain metastases and primary tumors largely shared TCR repertoires, although T-cell densities in the metastases were sparse. Compared with the matched primary tumors, T-cell clones appeared to be expanded in about two thirds of brain metastases.

The CDR3 covers 14 residues, taking in both the cysteine and the phenylalanine. The sequence is cut down to CDR3 DNA, 42 bases in frame from base 1. The junction carries 12 bases between V and J, which are trimmed by 1 base and 6 bases respectively. CDR1 and CDR2 are drawn from the germline V gene: KGHSH, LQKENI. A total of approximately 40 patients with non-small-cell lung cancer that had been surgically resected, each with specimens from both a primary tumor and a brain metastasis, made up the cohort. The tumor specimens consisted of archival formalin-fixed, paraffin-embedded tissues. Rearrangement joined TRBV18 to TRBJ1-2; TRBD1 is a weak D gene call, 6 bases matching. The clonotype originates from a donor over 35 with non-small cell lung cancer. Input material: primary lung tumor tissue. This specimen's cell subset or site label, interpreted: primary lung tumor paired with brain metastasis. The sequenced DNA: TGTGCCAGCTCACCACTGACAGGTTCGAATGGCTACACCTTC. Its coded protein is CASSPLTGSNGYTF.